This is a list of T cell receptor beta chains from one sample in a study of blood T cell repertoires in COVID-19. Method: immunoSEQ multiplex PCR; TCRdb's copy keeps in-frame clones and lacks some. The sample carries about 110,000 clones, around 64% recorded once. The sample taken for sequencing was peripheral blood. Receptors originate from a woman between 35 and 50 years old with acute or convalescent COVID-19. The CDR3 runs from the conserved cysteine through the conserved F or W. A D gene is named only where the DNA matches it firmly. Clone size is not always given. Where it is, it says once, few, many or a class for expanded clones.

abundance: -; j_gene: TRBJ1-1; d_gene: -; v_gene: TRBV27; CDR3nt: TGTGCCACTGGCAGGGCGGGAGACACTGAAGCTTTCTTT; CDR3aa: CATGRAGDTEAFF
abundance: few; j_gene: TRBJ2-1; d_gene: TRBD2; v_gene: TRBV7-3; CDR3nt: TGTGCCAGCAGACCTGGACTAGCGGGGGTCAATGAGCAGTTCTTC; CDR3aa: CASRPGLAGVNEQFF
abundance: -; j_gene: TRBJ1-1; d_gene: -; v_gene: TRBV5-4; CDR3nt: TGTGCCAGCAGCTTGGATTCTGGCAGGGCCGCTTTCTTT; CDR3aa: CASSLDSGRAAFF
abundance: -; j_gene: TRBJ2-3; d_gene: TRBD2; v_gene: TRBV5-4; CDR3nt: TGTGCCAGCAACTTAGCGGGACTCACAGATACGCAGTATTTT; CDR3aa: CASNLAGLTDTQYF
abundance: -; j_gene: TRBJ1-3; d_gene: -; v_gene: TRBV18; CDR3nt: TGTGCCAGCTCACCATGGCAGGGCAGCTCTGGAAACACCATATATTTT; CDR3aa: CASSPWQGSSGNTIYF
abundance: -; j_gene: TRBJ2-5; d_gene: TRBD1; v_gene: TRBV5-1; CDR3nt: TGCGCCAGCAGCGGAGGGGACAGGCAAGAGACCCAGTACTTC; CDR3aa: CASSGGDRQETQYF
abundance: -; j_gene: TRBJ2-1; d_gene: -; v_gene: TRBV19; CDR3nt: TGTGCCAGTAGTATCGAGCGAAGCTCCTACAATGAGCAGTTCTTC; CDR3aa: CASSIERSSYNEQFF
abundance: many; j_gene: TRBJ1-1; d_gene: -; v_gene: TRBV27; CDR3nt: TGTGCCAGCAGCCAGACAGCTCAGGGAGAAGCTTTCTTT; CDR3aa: CASSQTAQGEAFF
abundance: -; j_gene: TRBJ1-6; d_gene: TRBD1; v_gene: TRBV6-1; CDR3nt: TGTGCCAGCAGTGACAGGGGGCGAAGGCCCCTCCACTTT; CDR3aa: CASSDRGRRPLHF
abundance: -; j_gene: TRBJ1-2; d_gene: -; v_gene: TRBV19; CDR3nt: TGTGCCAGCTCACAGGTGCCCCATTATGGCTACACCTTC; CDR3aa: CASSQVPHYGYTF
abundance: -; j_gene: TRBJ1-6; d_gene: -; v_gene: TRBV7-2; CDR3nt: TGTGCCAGCAGCTTAGTGCCGAGAAATTCACCCCTCCACTTT; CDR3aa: CASSLVPRNSPLHF
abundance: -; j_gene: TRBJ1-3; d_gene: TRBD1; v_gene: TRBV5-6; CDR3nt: TGTGCCAGCAGCGAGGGACAGGGGGCTGGAAACACCATATATTTT; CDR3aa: CASSEGQGAGNTIYF
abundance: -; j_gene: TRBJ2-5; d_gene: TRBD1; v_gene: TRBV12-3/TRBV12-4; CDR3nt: TGTGCCAGCACCTTGACAGGGTCGGAGACCCAGTACTTC; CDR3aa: CASTLTGSETQYF
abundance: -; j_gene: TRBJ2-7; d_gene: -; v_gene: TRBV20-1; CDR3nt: TGCAGTGCCCCCAGGGTACGCGAGCAGTACTTC; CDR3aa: CSAPRVREQYF
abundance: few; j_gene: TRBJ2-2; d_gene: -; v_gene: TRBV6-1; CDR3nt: TGTGCCAGCAGGTCACAGGGTACCGGGGAGCTGTTTTTT; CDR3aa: CASRSQGTGELFF
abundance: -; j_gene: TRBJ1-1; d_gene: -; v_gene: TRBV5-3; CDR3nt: TGTGCCAGACACCCCATCGGGAACACTGAAGCTTTCTTT; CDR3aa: CARHPIGNTEAFF